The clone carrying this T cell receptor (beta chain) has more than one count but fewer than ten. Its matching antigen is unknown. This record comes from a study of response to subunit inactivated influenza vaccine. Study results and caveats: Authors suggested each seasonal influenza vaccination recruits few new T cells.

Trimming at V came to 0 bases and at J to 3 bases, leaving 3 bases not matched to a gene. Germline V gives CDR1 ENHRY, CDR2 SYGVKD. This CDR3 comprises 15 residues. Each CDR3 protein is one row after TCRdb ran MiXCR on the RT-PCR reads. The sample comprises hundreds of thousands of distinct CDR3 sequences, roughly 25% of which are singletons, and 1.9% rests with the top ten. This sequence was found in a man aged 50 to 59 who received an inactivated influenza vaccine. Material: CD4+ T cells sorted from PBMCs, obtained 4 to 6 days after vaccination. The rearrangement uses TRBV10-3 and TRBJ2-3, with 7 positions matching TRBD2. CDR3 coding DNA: TGTGCCATCAGTGAGTCAGAGCGGGGTACAGATACGCAGTATTTT. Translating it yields CAISESERGTDTQYF.